This record looks at one T cell receptor beta chain sequence and its context. Method: immunoSEQ multiplex PCR; TCRdb's copy keeps in-frame clones and lacks some. The repertoire consists of tens of thousands of clones, with around 92% occurring once and the leading ten covering 13%. This record belongs to a study of OX40 agonist ivuxolimab in advanced cancers. Study details: Aged roughly 23 to 80 with a mean of about 60 years, they were around 79% male.

CDR1 is GTSNPN and CDR2 is SVGIG in the germline V gene (reference sequence). V dropped 5 bases and J dropped 4; count of bases not matched to a gene: 4. The CDR3 is made up of 12 amino acids. The chain combines TRBV30 with TRBJ2-5, with 7 positions matching TRBD1. The TCR sequence derives from an adult with an advanced solid tumor such as melanoma, head and neck, liver or kidney cancer. The sequencing here drew on CD4+ or CD8+ T cells sorted from blood, taken in a trial of the OX40 agonist ivuxolimab. The CDR3 reads CAWDREAETQYF. For the CDR3, the DNA is TGTGCCTGGGACAGGGAAGCAGAGACCCAGTACTTC. The complete variable domain, with remaining parts taken from reference TRBV30 and TRBJ2-5, reads SQTIHQWPATLVQPVGSPLSLECTVEGTSNPNLYWYRQAAGRGLQLLFYSVGIGQISSEVPQNLSASRPQDRQFILSSKKLLLSDSGFYLCAWDREAETQYFGPGTRLLVL.